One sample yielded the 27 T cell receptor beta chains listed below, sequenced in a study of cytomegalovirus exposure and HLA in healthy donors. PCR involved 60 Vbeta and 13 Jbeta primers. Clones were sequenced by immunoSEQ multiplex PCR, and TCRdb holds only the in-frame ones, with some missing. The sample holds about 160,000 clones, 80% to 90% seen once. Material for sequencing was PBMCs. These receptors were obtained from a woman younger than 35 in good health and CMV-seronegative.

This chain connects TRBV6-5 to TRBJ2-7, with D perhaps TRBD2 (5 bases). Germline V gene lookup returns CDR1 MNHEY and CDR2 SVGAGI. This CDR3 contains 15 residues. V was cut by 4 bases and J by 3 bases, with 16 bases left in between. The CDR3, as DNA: TGTGCCAGCAGTTTCAGTCGAGGGCCAAACTACGAGCAGTACTTC. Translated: CASSFSRGPNYEQYF.

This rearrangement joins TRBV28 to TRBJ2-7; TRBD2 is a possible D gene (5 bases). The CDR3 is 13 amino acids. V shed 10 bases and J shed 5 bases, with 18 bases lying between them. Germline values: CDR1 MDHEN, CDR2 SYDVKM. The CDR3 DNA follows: TGTGCCATCTCCCCGGCTCACGGGGACGAGCAGTACTTC. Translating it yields CAISPAHGDEQYF.

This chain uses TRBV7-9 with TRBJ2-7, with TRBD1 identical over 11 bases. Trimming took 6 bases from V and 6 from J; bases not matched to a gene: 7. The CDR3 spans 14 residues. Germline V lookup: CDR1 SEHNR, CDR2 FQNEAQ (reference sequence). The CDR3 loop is CASRNAGTGGEQYF. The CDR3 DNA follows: TGTGCCAGCAGGAATGCCGGGACAGGGGGCGAGCAGTACTTC.

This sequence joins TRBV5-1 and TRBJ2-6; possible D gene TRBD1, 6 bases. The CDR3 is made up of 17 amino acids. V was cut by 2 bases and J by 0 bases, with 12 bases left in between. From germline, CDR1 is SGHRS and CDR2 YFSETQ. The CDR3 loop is CASSLQGSSSGANVLTF. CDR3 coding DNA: TGCGCCAGCAGCTTACAGGGTTCTTCCTCTGGGGCCAACGTCCTGACTTTC.

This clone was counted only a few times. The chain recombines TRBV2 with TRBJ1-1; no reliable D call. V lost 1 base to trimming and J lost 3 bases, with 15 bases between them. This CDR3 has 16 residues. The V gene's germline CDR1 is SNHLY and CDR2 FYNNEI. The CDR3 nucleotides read TGTGCCAGCAGTGAAGGGGCGAATAGTATGGACACTGAAGCTTTCTTT. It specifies CASSEGANSMDTEAFF.

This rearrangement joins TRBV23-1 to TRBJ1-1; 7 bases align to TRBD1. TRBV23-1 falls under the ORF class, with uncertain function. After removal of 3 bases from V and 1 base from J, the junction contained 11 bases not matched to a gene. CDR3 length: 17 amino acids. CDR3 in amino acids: CASSHSRGGTENTEAFF. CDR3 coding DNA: TGCGCCAGCAGTCATAGTCGGGGGGGGACAGAGAACACTGAAGCTTTCTTT.

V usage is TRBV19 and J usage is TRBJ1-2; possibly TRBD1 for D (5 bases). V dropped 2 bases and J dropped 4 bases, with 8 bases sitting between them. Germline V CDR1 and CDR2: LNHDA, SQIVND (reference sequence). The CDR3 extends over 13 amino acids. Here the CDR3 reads CASSIQGFYGYTF. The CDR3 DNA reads TGTGCCAGTAGTATACAGGGATTCTATGGCTACACCTTC.

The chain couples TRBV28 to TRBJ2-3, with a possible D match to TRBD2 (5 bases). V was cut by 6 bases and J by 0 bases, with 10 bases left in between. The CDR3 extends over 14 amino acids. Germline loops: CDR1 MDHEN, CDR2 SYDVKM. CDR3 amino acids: CASSLPGSTDTQYF. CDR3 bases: TGTGCCAGCAGCCTCCCGGGGAGCACAGATACGCAGTATTTT.

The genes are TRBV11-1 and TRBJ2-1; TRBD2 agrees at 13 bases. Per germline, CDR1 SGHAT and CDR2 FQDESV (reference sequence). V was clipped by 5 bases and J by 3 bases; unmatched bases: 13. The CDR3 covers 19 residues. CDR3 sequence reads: CASSRTSGRAEDVYNEQFF. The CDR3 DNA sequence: TGTGCCAGCAGCCGTACTAGCGGGAGGGCTGAGGACGTCTACAATGAGCAGTTCTTC.

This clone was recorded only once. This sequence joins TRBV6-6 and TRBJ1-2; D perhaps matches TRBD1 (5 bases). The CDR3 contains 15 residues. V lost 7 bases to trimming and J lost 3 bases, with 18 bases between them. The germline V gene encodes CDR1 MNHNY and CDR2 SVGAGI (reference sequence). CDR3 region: CASTFRQQDHYGYTF. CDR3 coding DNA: TGTGCCAGCACCTTTCGACAACAGGACCACTATGGCTACACCTTC.

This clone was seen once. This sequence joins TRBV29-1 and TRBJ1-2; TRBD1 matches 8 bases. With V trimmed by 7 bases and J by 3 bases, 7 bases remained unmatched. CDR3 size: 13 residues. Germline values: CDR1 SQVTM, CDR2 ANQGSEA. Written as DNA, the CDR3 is TGCAGCGCCCCGACAGGGGACGACTATGGCTACACCTTC. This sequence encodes CSAPTGDDYGYTF.

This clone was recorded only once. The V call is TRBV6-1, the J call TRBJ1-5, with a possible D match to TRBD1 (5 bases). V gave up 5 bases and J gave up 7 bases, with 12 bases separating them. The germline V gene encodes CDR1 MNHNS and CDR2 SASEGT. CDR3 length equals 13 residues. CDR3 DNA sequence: TGTGCCAGCAGTTTTTCAGGGCTGCAGCCCCAGCATTTT. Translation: CASSFSGLQPQHF.

This chain's CDR3 is CASSRTGFTTSGAFF. In nucleotides, the CDR3 is TGTGCCAGCAGCCGGACAGGATTTACTACCTCTGGAGCTTTCTTT. The chain is built from TRBV5-4 and TRBJ1-1; 7 nucleotides match TRBD1. This CDR3 has 15 residues. J was trimmed by 10 bases and V by 4 bases; bases with no gene match: 16. Germline V CDR1 and CDR2: SGHNT, YYREEE (reference sequence).

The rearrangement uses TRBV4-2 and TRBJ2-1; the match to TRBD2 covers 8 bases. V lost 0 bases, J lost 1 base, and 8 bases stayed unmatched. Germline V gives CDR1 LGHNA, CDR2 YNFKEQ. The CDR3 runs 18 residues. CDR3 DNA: TGTGCCAGCAGCCAAGAGCCCATAGCGGGAAAATCCTACAATGAGCAGTTCTTC. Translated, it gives CASSQEPIAGKSYNEQFF.

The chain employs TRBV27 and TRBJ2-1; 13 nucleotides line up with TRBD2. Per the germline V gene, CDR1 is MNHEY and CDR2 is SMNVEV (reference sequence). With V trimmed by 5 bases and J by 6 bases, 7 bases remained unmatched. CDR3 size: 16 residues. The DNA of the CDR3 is TGTGCCAGCAGTCCAACCGGGACTAGCGGGACCAATGAGCAGTTCTTC. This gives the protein CASSPTGTSGTNEQFF.

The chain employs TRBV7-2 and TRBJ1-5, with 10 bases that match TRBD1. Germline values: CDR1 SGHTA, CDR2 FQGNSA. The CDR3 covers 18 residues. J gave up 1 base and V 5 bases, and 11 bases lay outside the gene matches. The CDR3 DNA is TGTGCCAGCAGCCGGGGGACAGGGGTTTTATTGAGCAATCAGCCCCAGCATTTT. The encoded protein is CASSRGTGVLLSNQPQHF. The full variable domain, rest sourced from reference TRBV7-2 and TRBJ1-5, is GAGVSQSPSNKVTEKGKDVELRCDPISGHTALYWYRQSLGQGLEFLIYFQGNSAPDKSGLPSDRFSAERTGGSVSTLTIQRTQQEDSAVYLCASSRGTGVLLSNQPQHFGDGTRLSIL.

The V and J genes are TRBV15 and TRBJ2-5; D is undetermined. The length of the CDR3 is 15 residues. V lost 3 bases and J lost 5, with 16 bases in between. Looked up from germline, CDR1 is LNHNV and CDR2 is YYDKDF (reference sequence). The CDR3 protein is CATSSFRGAVETQYF. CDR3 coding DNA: TGTGCCACCAGCAGCTTTCGAGGCGCGGTGGAGACCCAGTACTTC.

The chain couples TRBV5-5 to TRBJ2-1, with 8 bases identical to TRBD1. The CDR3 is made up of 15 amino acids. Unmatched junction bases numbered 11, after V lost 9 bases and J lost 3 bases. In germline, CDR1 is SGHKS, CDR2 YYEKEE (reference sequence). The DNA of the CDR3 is TGTGCCACCCTATCCAGGACAGGGCGCTACAATGAGCAGTTCTTC. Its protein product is CATLSRTGRYNEQFF. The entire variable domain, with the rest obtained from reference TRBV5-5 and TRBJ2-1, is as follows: DAGVTQSPTHLIKTRGQQVTLRCSPISGHKSVSWYQQVLGQGPQFIFQYYEKEERGRGNFPDRFSARQFPNYSSELNVNALLLGDSALYLCATLSRTGRYNEQFFGPGTRLTVL.

CDR3 loop: CASTTRQDPYNSPLHF. Here the CDR3 DNA reads TGTGCCAGCACCACCCGACAGGATCCCTATAATTCACCCCTCCACTTT. The chain carries TRBV21-1 and TRBJ1-6; TRBD1 is taken as the D call from the table, unchecked against the DNA. TRBV21-1 is labeled a pseudogene. The CDR3 is 16 residues long.

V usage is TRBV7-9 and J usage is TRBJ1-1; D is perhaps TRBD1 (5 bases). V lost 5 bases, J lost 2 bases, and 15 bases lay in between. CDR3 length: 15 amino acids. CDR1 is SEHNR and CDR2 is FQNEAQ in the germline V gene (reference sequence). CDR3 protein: CASSPPAGLNTEAFF. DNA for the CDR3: TGTGCCAGCAGCCCTCCGGCGGGGCTTAACACTGAAGCTTTCTTT.

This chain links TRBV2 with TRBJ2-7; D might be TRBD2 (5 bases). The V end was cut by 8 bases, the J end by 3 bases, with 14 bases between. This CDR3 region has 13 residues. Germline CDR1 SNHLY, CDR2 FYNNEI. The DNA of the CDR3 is TGTGCCAGCGAGCTTTCCGAGGGCTACGAGCAGTACTTC. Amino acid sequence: CASELSEGYEQYF.

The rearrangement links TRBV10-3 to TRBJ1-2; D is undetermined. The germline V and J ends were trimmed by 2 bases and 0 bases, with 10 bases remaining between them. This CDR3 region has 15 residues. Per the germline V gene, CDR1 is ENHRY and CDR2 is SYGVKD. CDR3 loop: CAISEGGRANYGYTF. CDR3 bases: TGTGCCATCAGTGAGGGAGGGAGGGCTAACTATGGCTACACCTTC.

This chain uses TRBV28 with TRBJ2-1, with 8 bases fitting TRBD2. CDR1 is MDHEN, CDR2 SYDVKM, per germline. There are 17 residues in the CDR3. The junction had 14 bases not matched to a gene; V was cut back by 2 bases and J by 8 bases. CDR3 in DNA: TGTGCCAGCAGTTTAGAGGAGGGACTAGTATTGTTTGATGAGCAGTTCTTC. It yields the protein CASSLEEGLVLFDEQFF.

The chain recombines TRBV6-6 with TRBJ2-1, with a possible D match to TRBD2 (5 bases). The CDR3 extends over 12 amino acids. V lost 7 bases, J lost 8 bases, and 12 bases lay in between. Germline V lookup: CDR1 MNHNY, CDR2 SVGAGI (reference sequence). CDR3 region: CASNAWGDEQFF. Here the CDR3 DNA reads TGTGCCAGCAATGCGTGGGGAGATGAGCAGTTCTTC.

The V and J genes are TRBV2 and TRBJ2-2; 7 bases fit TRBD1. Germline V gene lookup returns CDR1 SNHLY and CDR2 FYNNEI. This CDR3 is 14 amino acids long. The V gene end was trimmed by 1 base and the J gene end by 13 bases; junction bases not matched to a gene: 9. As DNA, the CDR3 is TGTGCCAGCAGTGAAGGAGGGACAGCTATCGGGCTGTTTTTT. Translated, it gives CASSEGGTAIGLFF.

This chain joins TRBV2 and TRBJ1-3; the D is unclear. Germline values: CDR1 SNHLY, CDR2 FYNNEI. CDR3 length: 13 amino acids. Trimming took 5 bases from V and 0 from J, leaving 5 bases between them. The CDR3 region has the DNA TGTGCCAGCAGTTGGAGCTCTGGAAACACCATATATTTT. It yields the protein CASSWSSGNTIYF.

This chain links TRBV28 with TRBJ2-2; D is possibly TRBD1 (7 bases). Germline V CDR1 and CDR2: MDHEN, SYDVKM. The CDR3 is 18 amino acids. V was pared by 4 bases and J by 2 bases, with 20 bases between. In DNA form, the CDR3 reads TGTGCCAGCAGTTCAGCCCGACAGGGAGGTTTCAACACCGGGGAGCTGTTTTTT. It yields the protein CASSSARQGGFNTGELFF. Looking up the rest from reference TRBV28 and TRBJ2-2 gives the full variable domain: DVKVTQSSRYLVKRTGEKVFLECVQDMDHENMFWYRQDPGLGLRLIYFSYDVKMKEKGDIPEGYSVSREKKERFSLILESASTNQTSMYLCASSSARQGGFNTGELFFGEGSRLTVL.